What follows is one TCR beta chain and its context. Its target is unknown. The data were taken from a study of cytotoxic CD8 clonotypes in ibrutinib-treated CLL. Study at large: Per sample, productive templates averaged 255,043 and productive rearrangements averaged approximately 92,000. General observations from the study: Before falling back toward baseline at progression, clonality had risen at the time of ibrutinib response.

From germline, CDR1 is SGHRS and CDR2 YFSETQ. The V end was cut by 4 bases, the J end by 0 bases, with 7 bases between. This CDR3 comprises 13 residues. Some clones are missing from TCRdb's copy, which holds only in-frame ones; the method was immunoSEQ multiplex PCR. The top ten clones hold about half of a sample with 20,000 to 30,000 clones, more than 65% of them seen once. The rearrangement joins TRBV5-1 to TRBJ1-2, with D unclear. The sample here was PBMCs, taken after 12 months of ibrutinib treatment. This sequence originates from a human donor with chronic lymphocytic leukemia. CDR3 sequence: CASSQQANYGYTF. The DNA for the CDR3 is TGCGCCAGCAGCCAGCAGGCTAACTATGGCTACACCTTC.